Listed here is a single TCR beta chain. Its antigen remains undetermined. The record has no base qualities; no much larger clone is one base away. The data were obtained in a study of cytomegalovirus exposure and HLA in healthy donors (dated by TCRdb to the late 2010s). About the full investigation: An earlier analysis of some 620 of the donors reported 250 to 350 Gb of sequence data and around 100 million unique TCR beta sequences obtained from approximately 180 million T cells. The number of typed donors differed by locus: about 620-630 for A, B, C, DRB1 and DQB1; 522 for DQA1; some 610 for DPA1; and about 470 for DPB1. The study was designed to test whether signatures of past pathogen exposure could be identified by cataloging public T cell receptors. The study profiled the T cell repertoires of hundreds of subjects by immunosequencing and related them to cytomegalovirus serostatus. To predict cytomegalovirus infection status, the study combined high-throughput TCR immunosequencing, statistical association of individual TCRs with disease status, and machine learning. Among around 400 genotyped donors of the cohort, an average of approximately 240,000 unique TCR beta nucleotide sequences were sequenced per donor, 15% to 20% of them non-productive. An earlier analysis of 587 of the donors used high-throughput TCR beta sequencing to judge whether each TCR beta V gene segment behaved as functional or pseudogenic. Rather than drawing on any new phenotypic data, the later analysis identified candidate immune exposures from TCR beta sequences and the way those sequences occurred across donors. A later genetic analysis took genome-wide SNP genotypes for about 60% of the roughly 670 donors and used that subset as a discovery cohort. An early release that covered approximately 600 HLA-typed donors contained approximately 300 gigabases of sequencing data and tens of millions of unique TCR sequences. A later analysis re-examined previously published TCR beta repertoires from more than 550 donors and added high-resolution HLA genotyping to investigate patterns of TCR occurrence. Along with the roughly 670-subject first cohort, a separate validation cohort of over 90 different subjects was used. All discovery cohort repertoires had been generated using a single sequencing platform. Donor age, sex, ethnicity and CMV serostatus were compiled together with the repertoire data. Roughly 5 DR-DQ haplotypes were handled as single units for association and clustering, since linkage in the cohort was strong. Among the approximately 430 genotyped donors, about 85% belonged to the genetic ancestry cluster associated with self-reported Caucasian donors. HLA typing included class I and class II loci at four-digit resolution.

Here is what the overall study found, with its caveats: Compared with equally common non-associated chains, HLA-associated TCR beta chains in a later analysis were more clonally expanded and had lower generation probabilities. Sequencing depth was assumed to be roughly uniform across donors in the presence/absence analyses, though that assumption may not hold. Immune exposure information for the cohort was limited to CMV serostatus. Cytomegalovirus status was reported to be diagnosed by the classifier with high specificity and sensitivity in both the original and validation cohorts. A further reported finding was that TCR beta sequences accurately predicted the HLA-A and HLA-B alleles for most subjects in the first cohort. Correlated functional status among segregating V segments might reflect linkage disequilibrium, but an unknown experimental factor could not be ruled out. An association between a missense DCLRE1C variant and V-gene and J-gene trimming of TCR beta chains was found in a later genetic analysis and replicated in an independent cohort. HLA typing was unavailable for some donors at each locus, so association tests used only the typed subset. Strong co-occurrence of HLA alleles, especially DR and DQ, made assigning TCR associations to individual alleles difficult. Several of the top co-occurrence clusters appeared to be linked to parvovirus B19, influenza, CMV and Epstein-Barr virus, according to a later analysis. Across donors, most TCR sequences were observed very rarely, whereas some public TCRs were present in many individuals. In a later analysis, most CMV-associated TCR beta chains were found to appear HLA-restricted, with HLA associations seemingly driven largely by CMV exposure. Three of the identified cytomegalovirus-associated TCR beta chains were confirmed in vitro to be specific for cytomegalovirus antigens. This cohort had only TCR beta chains sequenced, and the lack of alpha or paired-chain data limited which features could be detected. The study listed over 150 TCR beta chains as associated with cytomegalovirus. Because counts were too low, about 15 rarely observed V segments, including chromosome 9 orphons, were left out of the earlier analysis of some 640 of the donors. A later analysis associated 15,000 to 20,000 TCR beta sequences with specific HLA alleles at a false discovery rate of 0.05. Broadly in line with IMGT annotations, most TCR beta V segments showed up in productive rearrangements about 87% or about 30% of the time in an earlier analysis of some 590 of the donors. In a later analysis, the rate of TCR association differed among HLA loci, with DRB1 alleles having the most associated TCRs and HLA-C alleles having the fewest. The authors suggested that the approach could potentially be generalized to other disease states and immunological phenotypes. The sequencing pipeline was judged likely to have produced a cluster of highly shared sequence variants as a technical artifact. Some IMGT-functional V segments, including TRBV6-2 and TRBV6-3, could not be distinguished by the 87-base-pair reads and were therefore excluded. In a later genetic analysis, fewer N-insertions in productive TCRs were reported among donors in an Asian-associated ancestry cluster than the roughly 700-donor mean.

The cohort consisted of 670 or so healthy bone marrow donors. All cohort members were sampled while nominally healthy, although unrecorded immune exposures were likely present. The donor tested CMV seronegative, placing the donor among the roughly 400 seronegative members of the cohort. Every donor gave a peripheral blood sample, and the peripheral blood mononuclear cells from that sample were used for TCR beta sequencing. Genomic DNA extraction from the blood cell samples was performed with the Qiagen DNeasy Blood Extraction Kit. To prepare the library, the immunoSEQ multiplex PCR assay was applied. For the multiplex PCR, a mixture combining 60 forward primers for TCR Vbeta segments and 13 reverse primers for TCR Jbeta segments was used. Amplification of the CDR3 region of rearranged TCR beta genes was performed with a multiplex PCR assay on genomic DNA. The Illumina HiSeq System was used to sequence the amplified TCR beta libraries as 87-base-pair reads. As for how the authors treated the data: Across the 670 or so repertoires, a later analysis counted around 80 million unique TCR beta chains, approximately 10 million of which were shared by at least two donors. To remove PCR and sequencing errors, raw reads were error-corrected and collapsed into unique sequences using a nearest-neighbor algorithm that merged closely related sequences. CDR3 sequences were aligned to IMGT reference sequences to assign V, D and J gene segments. For a sequence to be retained, at least a six-nucleotide match to both a V gene segment and a J gene segment was required. Rearrangements were classified as productive when the CDR3 lacked stop codons and remained in frame with V and J, and all other rearrangements were classified as non-productive. CDR3 was defined by IMGT convention, running from the second conserved V-encoded cysteine to the conserved J-encoded phenylalanine. The earlier analysis of about 560 of the donors excluded any sequence lacking an unambiguous match to a single V gene segment. An earlier analysis of several hundred of the donors called V segments functional above 56.7% productive rearrangements and segregating when the between-donor standard deviation exceeded 5%. A statistical classification framework was built for diagnosing cytomegalovirus status from the catalog of TCR beta chain sequences. A later analysis assigned V and J genes by comparing TCR nucleotide sequences with IMGT/GENE-DB human TR gene sequences. Using the TCRdist pipeline, a later analysis assigned CDR3 sequences along with most-parsimonious VDJ recombination scenarios. A later analysis defined each TCR beta chain by its CDR3 amino acid sequence plus V-gene family, and excluded reads lacking a unique V-gene family. To address suspected cross-contamination and a sequencing artifact, a later analysis removed approximately 590 highly shared, low-generation-probability nucleotide sequences. A later analysis calculated a clonal expansion index for each public chain from normalized within-repertoire ranks of inferred template counts. In a later analysis, generation probabilities were computed with a VDJ recombination model fitted to out-of-frame rearrangements, and the resulting probabilities were checked against IGoR. Hypergeometric tests were used in a later analysis to score TCR-TCR, TCR-HLA and TCR-CMV co-occurrence, with a repertoire-size bias correction applied to the TCR pairs. To estimate false discovery rates, a later analysis permuted the HLA or CMV assignments 20 times. In a later analysis, co-occurring TCRs were grouped using DBSCAN, and TCRdist sequence similarity was added for clustering within HLA-allele-positive subsets. Co-occurrence clustering excluded repertoires with fewer than 30,000 or more than 120,000 public chains, plus five with anomalous nucleotide sharing. TCRdb holds this immuneACCESS table with in-frame rearrangements only. Some clones are missing; in checked studies, unresolved V genes explain under half, and the rest has no known cause. V, J and clone size reflect that table, while D and trimming were determined from the DNA. The sample has 120,000 to 150,000 clones on record, 76% of them singletons. Jointly, the top ten make up 1.5% to 2% of the sample.

Cut back by 5 bases and 3 bases, the V and J ends lie 11 bases apart. Taken from the germline V gene, the CDR1 and CDR2 loops are SGDLS and YYNGEE. CDR3 length: 14 amino acids, cysteine to phenylalanine. Here the CDR3 DNA is all that survives: 42 bases in frame from base 1. Recombination linked TRBV9 to TRBJ2-2; the D gene is perhaps TRBD1, on 5 matching bases. Sequenced input: PBMCs. This sequence was found in a man between 40 and 49 years old in good health and CMV-seronegative. This receptor carries the CDR3 CASRGQGDTGELFF. The sequenced DNA is TGTGCCAGCAGGGGGCAAGGGGACACCGGGGAGCTGTTTTTT.